Presented here are 22 T cell receptor beta chains from one specimen sequenced in a study of glioma-infiltrating T cells. TCR alpha and beta CDR3 regions were amplified from RNA using iRepertoire nested multiplex PCR. TCRdb passed the multiplex PCR reads through MiXCR, listing each CDR3 protein once. The sample includes 300,000 to 450,000 distinct CDR3 sequences, 35% to 45% of them seen just once. The sample was glioma tissue, nonneoplastic brain tissue, or PBMCs (not recorded which). The source of these receptors is a human donor with low-grade glioma or glioblastoma, undergoing nonglioma brain surgery, or in good health (not recorded which).

Regarding this clonotype: At one end, the junction sequence differs from germline, possibly due to a read error. The rearrangement links TRBV7-6 to TRBJ2-1; D unresolved. Germline V lookup: CDR1 SGHVS, CDR2 FNYEAQ. This CDR3 has 13 residues. CDR3 amino acids: CASSLEAHNEQFF. In DNA, the CDR3 is TGTGCTAGCAGCTTAGAGGCCCACAATGAGCAGTTCTTC.

In the case of this clonotype: A read error may be the cause here, since a much bigger clone is one base away. V usage is TRBV7-2 and J usage is TRBJ2-2; unclear D gene. The CDR3 consists of 14 residues. Germline V gives CDR1 SGHTA, CDR2 FQGNSA. In DNA form, the CDR3 reads TGTGCCATCAGCCCATTCAGGAGCACCGGGGAGCTGTTTTTT. Its translation: CAISPFRSTGELFF.

On this clonotype itself: At one of its ends the junction is not consistent with the germline gene, which may arise from a read error. The J gene is TRBJ2-3, the V gene TRBV7-9, with 11 nucleotides matching TRBD2. The CDR3 is 15 amino acids. Per germline, CDR1 SEHNR and CDR2 FQNEAQ (reference sequence). CDR3 loop: CASNLAGGGTDTQYF. DNA of the CDR3: TGTGCCAGCAACTTAGCGGGAGGGGGCACAGATACGCAGTATTTT.

This clonotype was counted ten times or more. This chain connects TRBV6-2 or TRBV6-3 to TRBJ1-2; D not certain. Germline CDR1 reads MNHEY; CDR2 reads SVGEGT. V shed 2 bases and J shed 4 bases, with 11 bases lying between them. The CDR3 extends over 14 amino acids. The CDR3 coding sequence is TGTGCCAGCAGTTACCTTCGTAGGCTCTATGGCTACACCTTC. This codes for CASSYLRRLYGYTF.

CDR3 sequence: CASSHGTGGTPQHF. The CDR3 DNA reads as TGTGCCAGCAGCCACGGGACAGGGGGCACGCCCCAGCATTTT. The genes are TRBV11-1 and TRBJ1-5; 12 positions match TRBD1. CDR1 and CDR2 from the germline V gene are SGHAT and FQDESV (reference sequence). V trimming: 5 bases; J trimming: 9 bases; junction bases outside the gene matches: 5. The CDR3 runs to 14 residues.

A few counts support this clonotype. V usage is TRBV27 and J usage is TRBJ2-6, with D maybe TRBD2 (6 bases). The CDR3 spans 15 residues. V was trimmed by 7 bases and J by 0 bases, leaving 10 bases between them. Per the germline V gene, CDR1 is MNHEY and CDR2 is SMNVEV (reference sequence). The CDR3 DNA reads TGTGCCAGCACCGCGGGGCTCTCTGGGGCCAACGTCCTGACTTTC. Its protein is CASTAGLSGANVLTF.

The sample holds a few counts of this clonotype. The gene calls are TRBV20-1 and TRBJ1-1; the D is unclear. The germline gives CDR1 DFQATT, CDR2 SNEGSKA (reference sequence). Trimming took off 5 bases at V and 0 bases at J, with 7 bases between the two ends. This CDR3 has 12 residues. The DNA of the CDR3 is TGCAGTGCTCGAAGACTGAACACTGAAGCTTTCTTT. Its protein is CSARRLNTEAFF.

Points on this clonotype: A single base separates this from a much larger clone, so it may be a read error. The chain carries TRBV6-1 and TRBJ2-7, with 10 bases that match TRBD2. The CDR3 is 14 amino acids. Germline assignment: CDR1 MNHNS and CDR2 SASEGT. The V and J ends lost 8 bases and 3 bases, in that order; junction bases with no gene match: 7. The CDR3 region is CASPASGRVYEQYF. The CDR3 nucleotides are TGTGCCAGCCCGGCTAGCGGGAGAGTCTACGAGCAGTACTTC.

To note about this clonotype: The CDR3 end shows no conserved phenylalanine or tryptophan, and so a read error is likely. The V call is TRBV12-3 or TRBV12-4, the J call TRBJ2-1; maybe TRBD1 (6 bases). Trimming left V 7 bases short and J 8 bases short, with 18 bases between. This CDR3 has 14 amino acids. For the CDR3, the DNA is TGTGCCAGCACCGCATGGGACAAGGGGCATGAGCAGTTCTCC. It codes for CASTAWDKGHEQFS.

The chain couples TRBV20-1 to TRBJ2-7; D is unclear. Trimming stripped 2 bases from V and 2 bases from J, with 19 bases between. Germline CDR1 reads DFQATT; CDR2 reads SNEGSKA (reference sequence). The CDR3 is 16 residues long. CDR3 sequence (DNA): TGCAGTGCTAGACCTCCCCCGGGCCAGTCCCCCTACGAGCAGTACTTC. Translated: CSARPPPGQSPYEQYF.

The rearrangement joins TRBV2 to TRBJ1-5, with D possibly matching TRBD1 (6 bases). Looked up from germline, CDR1 is SNHLY and CDR2 is FYNNEI. CDR3 length: 14 residues. V lost 8 bases to trimming and J lost 5 bases, with 16 bases between them. The CDR3 sequence: CASAGQPPDQPQHF. CDR3 nucleotides: TGTGCCAGCGCAGGACAGCCACCCGATCAGCCCCAGCATTTT.

This chain uses TRBV7-2 with TRBJ2-1, with D tentatively TRBD1 or TRBD2 (6 bases each). Trimming removed 5 bases at V and 10 bases at J, with 18 bases between. The length of the CDR3 is 14 residues. CDR1 is SGHTA, CDR2 FQGNSA, per germline. This CDR3 reads CASSPVRGAEEQFF. The CDR3 DNA sequence: TGTGCCAGCAGCCCCGTGAGGGGGGCAGAAGAGCAGTTCTTC.

The chain recombines TRBV7-6 with TRBJ2-3; D perhaps matches TRBD2 (6 bases). Germline CDR1 and CDR2: SGHVS and FNYEAQ. The V gene lost 10 bases and the J gene lost 11 bases, with 22 bases spanning the gap. There are 13 residues in the CDR3. The CDR3 DNA follows: TGTGCCACCTCTAGCGCAAATATTTATATGCAGTATTTT. Translation gives CATSSANIYMQYF.

The chain has TRBV20-1 and TRBJ2-3, with D possibly TRBD2 on 5 matching bases. The CDR3 runs to 15 residues. Per the germline V gene, CDR1 is DFQATT and CDR2 is SNEGSKA (reference sequence). The V end was cut by 3 bases, the J end by 1 base, with 14 bases between. CDR3 nucleotide sequence: TGCAGTGCTAGGGAGTTTGTGGGAGGCACAGATACGCAGTATTTT. As protein: CSAREFVGGTDTQYF.

The chain has TRBV12-3 or TRBV12-4 and TRBJ2-7; D is ambiguous. The CDR3 has 12 amino acids. Trimming removed 3 bases at V and 5 bases at J, with 8 bases between. The CDR3 sequence: CASSFGGNEQYF. The CDR3 DNA reads TGTGCCAGCAGTTTTGGTGGCAACGAGCAGTACTTC.

This clonotype was seen just once. A much larger clone is a single base away; this may be a read error. V is TRBV6-2 or TRBV6-3 and J is TRBJ2-7; D may be TRBD2 (5 bases). Between the trimmed V and J ends, which lost 2 bases and 5 bases, there was a span of 16 bases. The CDR3 length is 15 residues. Germline CDR1 MNHEY, CDR2 SVGEGT. The CDR3 DNA is TGTGCCAGCAGTTACCGGGGAATACTACTCCACGAGCAGTACTTC. It encodes CASSYRGILLHEQYF.

This clonotype has a count of ten or more. This rearrangement joins TRBV27 to TRBJ2-1; a weak D match, TRBD2 (5 bases). Trimming shortened V by 0 bases and J by 1 base, and 13 bases separated the two germline ends. The CDR3 is 17 amino acids. Germline V gene sequence: CDR1 MNHEY, CDR2 SMNVEV (reference sequence). Written as DNA, the CDR3 is TGTGCCAGCAGTTTATCAGCTCGGGGTGGATCCTACAATGAGCAGTTCTTC. This encodes CASSLSARGGSYNEQFF.

The rearrangement uses TRBV20-1 and TRBJ2-7, with 9 bases fitting TRBD2. J was trimmed by 5 bases and V by 6 bases; bases with no gene match: 11. Germline values: CDR1 DFQATT, CDR2 SNEGSKA (reference sequence). The CDR3 consists of 14 residues. The CDR3: CSAPGLALGDEQYF. The CDR3 nucleotides are TGCAGTGCCCCGGGACTAGCATTAGGCGACGAGCAGTACTTC.

The chain couples TRBV6-4 to TRBJ2-3; D uncertain. Germline assignment: CDR1 MRHNA and CDR2 SNTAGT. The CDR3 totals 13 residues. Trimming pared 4 bases from V and 5 bases from J, leaving 10 bases between. CDR3 amino acids: CASSVSQEDTQYF. The CDR3 nucleotides read TGTGCCAGCAGTGTCTCTCAAGAAGATACGCAGTATTTT.

Only one count was recorded for this clonotype. A much larger clonotype is one base distant, so this may be a read error. The genes are TRBV24-1 and TRBJ2-1, with a possible D match to TRBD2 (6 bases). CDR1 and CDR2 from the germline V gene are KGHDR and SFDVKD. This CDR3 spans 13 amino acids. The DNA of the CDR3 is TGTGCCACCAGTGTGGGGGGAATGGATGAGCAGTCCTTC. Protein sequence: CATSVGGMDEQSF.

In this sample, this clonotype turned up many times. This sequence joins TRBV20-1 and TRBJ1-1; 7 bases map to TRBD1. The CDR3 spans 12 residues. The germline gives CDR1 DFQATT, CDR2 SNEGSKA (reference sequence). Unmatched junction bases numbered 4, after V lost 3 bases and J lost 6 bases. The CDR3 DNA reads as TGCAGTGCTAGGGAGGGGGCGGCTGAAGCTTTCTTT. Amino acids: CSAREGAAEAFF.

This chain connects TRBV6-1 to TRBJ1-2, with TRBD1 as a possible D gene (5 bases). The germline V gene encodes CDR1 MNHNS and CDR2 SASEGT. This CDR3 spans 12 amino acids. V shed 5 bases and J shed 10 bases, with 14 bases lying between them. The CDR3 spells CASSRRAGPYTF. Written as DNA, the CDR3 is TGTGCCAGCAGTCGTCGGGCAGGGCCCTACACCTTC.